The next 3 T cell receptor beta chains were all read from a single sample in a study of T cell changes during pregnancy in multiple sclerosis. Produced via immunoSEQ multiplex PCR; TCRdb's table is partial and in-frame only. The sample consists of tens of thousands of clones, more than 85% of them appearing once. Specimen: peripheral blood, collected in the first trimester of pregnancy. Every receptor here comes from a female donor with multiple sclerosis, enrolled in a pregnancy study.

CDR3 sequence reads: CASSLGGLGVSDTEAFF. As DNA, the CDR3 is TGTGCCAGCAGCTTAGGCGGTCTCGGAGTTTCGGACACTGAAGCTTTCTTT. The chain has TRBV11-3 and TRBJ1-1; D not resolved. Trimming removed 1 base at V and 3 bases at J, with 18 bases between. CDR1 is SGHNT, CDR2 YENEEA, per germline. CDR3 length: 17 residues.

This chain uses TRBV5-4 with TRBJ2-3; 9 bases agree with TRBD1. Germline CDR1 reads SGHNT; CDR2 reads YYREEE (reference sequence). This CDR3 has 13 residues. The J segment lost 13 bases and the V segment lost 5 bases, leaving 11 bases of the junction unmatched. The CDR3 bases are TGTGCCAGCAGTAAGGGACAGGGTGTGGTGGAGTATTTT. Its protein is CASSKGQGVVEYF.

The rearrangement links TRBV2 to TRBJ2-3, with D possibly TRBD2 on 6 matching bases. Looked up from germline, CDR1 is SNHLY and CDR2 is FYNNEI. Trimming took 8 bases from V and 1 from J, leaving 13 bases between them. The CDR3 is 14 amino acids. The CDR3 bases are TGTGCCAGCGCACTAGCTTCCCGCACAGATACGCAGTATTTT. Its translation is CASALASRTDTQYF.